The clone carrying this TCR beta chain occurred many times. Its target is not known. This specimen belongs to a study of breast tumors, draining lymph nodes, adjacent tissues. General observations from the study: The data were judged consistent with most tumor T cells coming from lymph node and expanding in tumor. Compared with lymph nodes, tumors were less diverse; compared with nontumor tissue, more.

Germline V gives CDR1 SEHNR, CDR2 FQNEAQ (reference sequence). CDR3 length: 14 residues. J lost 3 bases, V lost 11 bases, and 6 bases had no gene match. Using its own MiXCR run on the multiplex PCR reads, TCRdb lists one record per CDR3 protein. The data contain over 60,000 distinct CDR3 sequences, around 43% of them seen just once; the ten biggest clones take up about 8.4%. This TCR was recovered from a female donor with breast cancer. Some clones in this sample may be carry-over from other donors' samples. The gene calls are TRBV7-9 and TRBJ2-1; 11 bases align to TRBD1. The source material was breast tumor tissue. CDR3 coding DNA: TGTGCCGGGACCGGGACAGGGGGCTACAATGAGCAGTTCTTC. It is translated as CAGTGTGGYNEQFF.